Shown below are 5 T cell receptor beta chains from a single sample sequenced in a study of T cell responses to AZD1222 COVID-19 vaccine. Sequencing was performed with immunoSEQ multiplex PCR; in TCRdb, only in-frame clones are kept and a portion is missing. The table shows 100,000 to 150,000 clones, with around 87% occurring only once. The material was peripheral blood, obtained on day 0 of AZD1222 vaccination. These TCRs come from an adult in good health.

The gene calls are TRBV5-1 and TRBJ1-2; D perhaps matches TRBD1 (6 bases). CDR3 length equals 13 residues. V was trimmed by 1 base and J by 6 bases, leaving 10 bases between them. In germline, CDR1 is SGHRS, CDR2 YFSETQ. CDR3 in amino acids: CASSLLPGDGYTF. The CDR3 coding sequence is TGCGCCAGCAGCTTGCTGCCAGGGGATGGCTACACCTTC. The full variable domain, rest sourced from reference TRBV5-1 and TRBJ1-2, is KAGVTQTPRYLIKTRGQQVTLSCSPISGHRSVSWYQQTPGQGLQFLFEYFSETQRNKGNFPGRFSGRQFSNSRSEMNVSTLELGDSALYLCASSLLPGDGYTFGSGTRLTVV.

The J gene is TRBJ1-6, the V gene TRBV7-2, with 8 bases matching TRBD1. The germline CDR1 and CDR2 sequences are SGHTA and FQGNSA. V was pared by 4 bases and J by 8 bases, with 7 bases of the junction left unmatched. The CDR3 length is 15 residues. The CDR3 is CASSSQGAPDSPLHF. The DNA for the CDR3 is TGTGCCAGCAGCTCCCAGGGGGCCCCAGATTCACCCCTCCACTTT.

The chain is built from TRBV25-1 and TRBJ1-3; D gene uncertain. Looked up from germline, CDR1 is MGHDK and CDR2 is SYGVNS. Between the trimmed V and J ends, which lost 6 bases and 2 bases, there was a span of 8 bases. The CDR3 spans 13 residues. The CDR3: CASRNPAGNTIYF. The CDR3 coding sequence is TGTGCCAGCAGGAACCCCGCTGGAAACACCATATATTTT.

This sequence joins TRBV21-1 and TRBJ2-7; the DNA was not used to check the table's D call, TRBD2. TRBV21-1 is flagged as a pseudogene. The CDR3 totals 21 residues. CDR3 sequence: CAIQPGTERPHCSGSSYEQYF. For the CDR3, the DNA is TGTGCCATCCAACCCGGGACAGAGCGACCACATTGCAGCGGGAGTTCCTACGAGCAGTACTTC.

This sequence joins TRBV28 and TRBJ2-7; TRBD2 might be the D (6 bases). Trimming removed 8 bases at V and 7 bases at J, with 18 bases between. The CDR3 runs 13 residues. Germline values: CDR1 MDHEN, CDR2 SYDVKM. The CDR3 spells CASRTPPGGEQYF. The CDR3 coding sequence is TGTGCCAGCCGGACGCCACCCGGAGGGGAGCAGTACTTC.